Listed below are T cell receptor beta chains from one sample, sequenced in a study of blood T cell repertoires in COVID-19. Repertoires were generated with immunoSEQ multiplex PCR, while TCRdb's copy carries only in-frame clones and drops some. The sample lists about 120,000 clones, about 89% occurring once. Source material: peripheral blood. The receptors here all came from a man in his forties or fifties with acute or convalescent COVID-19. CDR3s include the opening cysteine and the closing phenylalanine or tryptophan. A D gene is named only where the DNA matches it firmly. Clone size is not always given. Where it is, it says once, few, many or a class for expanded clones.

J gene,D gene,V gene,clone size,CDR3 protein,CDR3 DNA
TRBJ1-4,.,TRBV19,.,CASKGATNEKLFF,TGTGCCAGTAAAGGGGCAACTAATGAAAAACTGTTTTTT
TRBJ1-3,.,TRBV9,once,CASSVEGGSGNTIYF,TGTGCCAGCAGCGTAGAAGGAGGCTCTGGAAACACCATATATTTT
TRBJ2-7,.,TRBV7-2,.,CASSLVGSSSSYEQYF,TGTGCCAGCAGCTTAGTAGGGTCTAGCTCCTCCTACGAGCAGTACTTC
TRBJ1-2,TRBD1,TRBV27,once,CASSPLSRGDYGYTF,TGTGCCAGCAGTCCACTAAGCAGGGGGGATTATGGCTACACCTTC
TRBJ1-5,.,TRBV24-1,.,CATSRGGGQPQHF,TGTGCCACCAGTAGGGGCGGAGGGCAGCCCCAGCATTTT
TRBJ2-3,.,TRBV24-1,.,CATSDGSPGADTQYF,TGTGCCACCAGTGATGGTAGCCCGGGAGCAGATACGCAGTATTTT
TRBJ1-3,.,TRBV5-8,.,CASTGGGLSGNTIYF,TGTGCCAGCACCGGGGGGGGACTCTCTGGAAACACCATATATTTT
TRBJ1-1,TRBD1,TRBV15,.,CATSNRGRTEAFF,TGTGCCACCAGCAACAGGGGGCGAACTGAAGCTTTCTTT
TRBJ2-3,TRBD1,TRBV9,.,CASSVVGQGTDTQYF,TGTGCCAGCAGCGTAGTAGGACAGGGGACAGATACGCAGTATTTT
TRBJ1-1,.,TRBV10-1,.,CASSESGQNTEAFF,TGCGCCAGCAGTGAGTCGGGACAGAACACTGAAGCTTTCTTT
TRBJ2-3,TRBD1,TRBV10-1,.,CASSEWDRGIDTQYF,TGCGCCAGCAGTGAGTGGGACAGGGGGATAGATACGCAGTATTTT
TRBJ2-7,.,TRBV7-8,.,CASSLAPQGSSYEQYF,TGTGCCAGCAGCTTAGCTCCTCAGGGCTCCTCCTACGAGCAGTACTTC